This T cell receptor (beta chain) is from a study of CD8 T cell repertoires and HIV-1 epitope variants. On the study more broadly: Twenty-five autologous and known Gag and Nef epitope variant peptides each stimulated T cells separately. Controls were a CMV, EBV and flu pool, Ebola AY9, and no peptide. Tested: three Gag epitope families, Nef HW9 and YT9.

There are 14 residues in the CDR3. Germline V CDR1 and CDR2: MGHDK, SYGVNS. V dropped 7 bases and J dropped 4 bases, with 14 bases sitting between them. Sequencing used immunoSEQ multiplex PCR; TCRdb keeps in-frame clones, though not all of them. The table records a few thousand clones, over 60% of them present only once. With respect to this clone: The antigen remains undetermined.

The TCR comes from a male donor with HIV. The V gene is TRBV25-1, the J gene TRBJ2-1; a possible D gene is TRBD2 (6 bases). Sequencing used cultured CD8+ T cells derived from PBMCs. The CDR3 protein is CASKAAGLYNEQFF. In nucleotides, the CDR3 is TGTGCCAGCAAAGCCGCGGGGCTGTACAATGAGCAGTTCTTC.